This T cell receptor (beta chain) appears in the sequencing data of a study of HIV-infected patients and healthy controls. TCRdb called the 5' RACE reads again in MiXCR, with one record for every CDR3 protein. Of about 64,000 distinct CDR3 sequences in the sample, about 19% were seen once. CDR3 length: 13 amino acids. Trimming took 6 bases from V and 3 from J, leaving 11 bases between them. Sequencing used CD4+ T cells from blood. This TCR derives from a human donor in good health. The V gene is TRBV12-3 or TRBV12-4, the J gene TRBJ1-1; unclear D gene. The CDR3: CASSPDYYTEAFF. The CDR3 DNA sequence: TGTGCCAGCAGCCCAGACTACTACACTGAAGCTTTCTTT.